These 4 T cell receptor beta chains were sequenced from one sample in a study of T cell repertoires in cytomegalovirus infection. Their target antigens are unknown. TCRdb re-called the reads with MiXCR, one entry per CDR3 protein. The table lists around 430,000 distinct CDR3 sequences, about 44% of them singletons, with about 41% in the top ten. The sequences come from cultured PBMCs, collected from culture after CMV antigen stimulation. The receptor source for this set is a human donor in good health (CMV status not recorded). Some clones in this sample may be carry-over from other donors' samples.

This sequence joins TRBV12-3 or TRBV12-4 and TRBJ1-2, with D possibly matching TRBD1 (6 bases). The length of the CDR3 is 12 residues. V was clipped by 7 bases and J by 8 bases, with 14 bases between them. CDR3 loop: CASTMGAGGYTF. The CDR3 DNA follows: TGTGCCAGCACCATGGGGGCTGGGGGCTACACCTTC.

This clonotype was recorded a few times. The chain employs TRBV6-1 and TRBJ2-7; D may correspond to TRBD1 or TRBD2 (5 bases each). This CDR3 comprises 15 residues. V was cut by 6 bases and J by 4 bases, with 19 bases left in between. The germline CDR1 and CDR2 sequences are MNHNS and SASEGT. CDR3 DNA: TGTGCCAGCAGCCCAGGGAGCTCCCTGGGATACGAGCAGTACTTC. As protein: CASSPGSSLGYEQYF.

This clonotype appeared once. Here the CDR3 DNA reads TGCGCCAGCGGACGGACAGGGATGACAGATACGCAGTATTTT. Its protein product is CASGRTGMTDTQYF. The genes are TRBV5-1 and TRBJ2-3; 8 bases fit TRBD1. Germline trimming cut 7 bases from V and 3 bases from J; bases unmatched to any gene: 7. Germline V CDR1 and CDR2: SGHRS, YFSETQ. The CDR3 spans 14 residues.

The chain is built from TRBV19 and TRBJ2-4, with 7 nucleotides matching TRBD1. Germline loops: CDR1 LNHDA, CDR2 SQIVND (reference sequence). The J segment lost 0 bases and the V segment lost 7 bases, leaving 9 bases of the junction unmatched. There are 16 residues in the CDR3. In DNA form, the CDR3 reads TGTGCCAGTACTCCCCGGGACAGTCGAGCCAAAAACATTCAGTACTTC. It is translated as CASTPRDSRAKNIQYF. Using reference TRBV19 and TRBJ2-4 for the parts outside the CDR3, the full variable domain is DGGITQSPKYLFRKEGQNVTLSCEQNLNHDAMYWYRQDPGQGLRLIYYSQIVNDFQKGDIAEGYSVSREKKESFPLTVTSAQKNPTAFYLCASTPRDSRAKNIQYFGAGTRLSVL.